Listed here are 29 T cell receptor beta chains from one sample, sequenced in a study of cytomegalovirus exposure and HLA in healthy donors. This PCR relied on a set of 60 Vbeta primers and 13 Jbeta primers. Method: immunoSEQ multiplex PCR; TCRdb's copy keeps in-frame clones and lacks some. This sample has around 150,000 clones, with 86% found just once. The specimen sequenced was PBMCs. These receptors came from a woman under 30 in good health and CMV-seronegative.

V is TRBV5-4 and J is TRBJ2-2, with a possible D match to TRBD2 (6 bases). CDR3 length: 16 amino acids. Trimming cost V 2 bases and J 8 bases, with 19 bases left between them. The germline V gene has CDR1 SGHNT and CDR2 YYREEE (reference sequence). Here the CDR3 reads CASSLGTSPMVGELFF. CDR3 DNA: TGTGCCAGCAGCTTAGGAACTAGCCCCATGGTGGGGGAGCTGTTTTTT.

The V gene is TRBV28, the J gene TRBJ2-7, with 11 bases fitting TRBD2. The CDR3 is 16 residues long. Per the germline V gene, CDR1 is MDHEN and CDR2 is SYDVKM. With 3 bases clipped from V and 2 bases from J, the junction kept 6 bases outside the gene matches. This CDR3 is CASSFFIAGGPYEQYF. The CDR3 nucleotides are TGTGCCAGCAGTTTCTTTATAGCGGGAGGGCCCTACGAGCAGTACTTC.

CDR3 amino acids: CASSGGNRQPQHF. CDR3 in DNA: TGTGCCAGCAGCGGGGGGAATAGGCAGCCCCAGCATTTT. The V and J genes are TRBV28 and TRBJ1-5, with D possibly being TRBD1 (5 bases). Trimming left V 6 bases short and J 7 bases short, with 13 bases between. Germline CDR1 reads MDHEN; CDR2 reads SYDVKM. The CDR3 extends over 13 amino acids.

The chain links TRBV2 to TRBJ1-6; D perhaps matches TRBD1 (6 bases). CDR3 length equals 15 residues. Germline V gene sequence: CDR1 SNHLY, CDR2 FYNNEI. The germline V and J ends were trimmed by 5 bases and 10 bases, with 18 bases remaining between them. CDR3 region: CASSSTGSLRSPLHF. As DNA, the CDR3 is TGTGCCAGCAGTTCAACAGGGAGTCTACGGTCACCCCTCCACTTT.

The rearrangement uses TRBV2 and TRBJ2-3; 8 nucleotides agree with TRBD2. The germline gives CDR1 SNHLY, CDR2 FYNNEI. This CDR3 is built from 16 residues. Trimming removed 6 bases from V and 4 bases from J; junction bases left unmatched: 12. For the CDR3, the DNA is TGTGCCAGCAGCTGGGCGGGAGCGGGGGTCGCAGATACGCAGTATTTT. Its translation is CASSWAGAGVADTQYF.

The chain joins TRBV28 to TRBJ2-5; 8 bases are shared with TRBD2. The J call is doubtful: the DNA matches TRBJ2-7 better. Germline V gene lookup returns CDR1 MDHEN and CDR2 SYDVKM. The length of the CDR3 is 14 residues. In DNA, the CDR3 is TGTGCCAGCAGTCCGAGCGGGGGCCCCTACGAGCAGTACTTC. Residues: CASSPSGGPYEQYF.

V gene TRBV5-1 combines with J gene TRBJ1-2; 11 nucleotides agree with TRBD1. Germline V gene data show CDR1 as SGHRS and CDR2 as YFSETQ. V was clipped by 5 bases and J by 13 bases; unmatched bases: 22. The CDR3 contains 17 residues. The CDR3 bases are TGCGCCAGCAGTTCTTCCCCCGGGGGGACAGGGGGTACCTCCGGCACCTTC. It encodes CASSSSPGGTGGTSGTF.

As DNA, the CDR3 is TGTGCCAGCAGTTCTCTAGATCAAACTTACGAGCAGTACTTC. Encoded protein: CASSSLDQTYEQYF. The chain joins TRBV27 to TRBJ2-7; no clear D. CDR1 and CDR2 (germline): MNHEY, SMNVEV (reference sequence). The CDR3 runs to 14 residues. V was clipped by 4 bases and J by 4 bases, with 14 bases between them.

This clone was seen more than once but under ten times. This chain links TRBV5-1 with TRBJ1-2; 8 bases match TRBD1. The CDR3 totals 13 residues. The junction had 6 bases not matched to a gene; V was cut back by 4 bases and J by 7 bases. Germline V gene data show CDR1 as SGHRS and CDR2 as YFSETQ. This chain's CDR3 is CASSIDRGPGYTF. CDR3 DNA: TGCGCCAGCAGCATAGACAGGGGCCCTGGCTACACCTTC.

In DNA, the CDR3 is TGTGCCAGCAGTAACAATATAGCGCGGGGGAGACACAATGAGCAGTTCTTC. It is translated as CASSNNIARGRHNEQFF. The gene calls are TRBV28 and TRBJ2-1, with TRBD2 matching 7 bases. CDR3 length equals 17 residues. The J segment lost 5 bases and the V segment lost 5 bases, leaving 15 bases of the junction unmatched. Germline CDR1 and CDR2: MDHEN and SYDVKM.

The J gene is TRBJ1-2, the V gene TRBV6-5, with TRBD1 matching over 8 bases. The CDR3 runs 13 residues. J was trimmed by 4 bases and V by 6 bases; bases with no gene match: 4. Germline assignment: CDR1 MNHEY and CDR2 SVGAGI. CDR3 residues: CASSSGGSYGYTF. The CDR3 DNA reads TGTGCCAGCAGCTCAGGGGGCTCCTATGGCTACACCTTC.

The chain couples TRBV6-1 to TRBJ2-1, with D possibly matching TRBD2 (6 bases). Germline values: CDR1 MNHNS, CDR2 SASEGT. CDR3 length: 15 amino acids. Between the trimmed V and J ends, which lost 2 bases and 8 bases, there was a span of 16 bases. The DNA of the CDR3 is TGTGCCAGCAGTGAATCGGCTAGCGTCCTCGATGAGCAGTTCTTC. Translation gives CASSESASVLDEQFF.

The V gene is TRBV4-1, the J gene TRBJ1-5; no reliable D call. CDR3 length: 15 residues. V was trimmed by 0 bases and J by 4 bases, leaving 10 bases between them. In germline, CDR1 is MGHRA, CDR2 YSYEKL. The CDR3: CASSQDQGRNQPQHF. CDR3 in DNA: TGCGCCAGCAGCCAAGATCAAGGCAGGAATCAGCCCCAGCATTTT.

V is TRBV14 and J is TRBJ2-1; 12 bases agree with TRBD2. Germline lookup yields CDR1 SGHDN and CDR2 FVKESK. There are 18 residues in the CDR3. The J segment lost 4 bases and the V segment lost 4 bases, leaving 11 bases of the junction unmatched. In nucleotides, the CDR3 is TGTGCCAGCAGCCTCCTATCTGGACTAGCGGGAACATACAATGAGCAGTTCTTC. It encodes CASSLLSGLAGTYNEQFF.

Notes on this clone: Germline is not matched at one junction end, which may reflect a read error. The chain combines TRBV7-9 with TRBJ2-1, with 10 bases lining up with TRBD2. This CDR3 contains 15 residues. In germline, CDR1 is SEHNR, CDR2 FQNEAQ (reference sequence). Written as DNA, the CDR3 is TGTTCCAGCAGCTTTCAACTAGCGGGGATTGGGGAGCAGTTCTTC. It encodes CSSSFQLAGIGEQFF. The complete variable domain, with remaining parts taken from reference TRBV7-9 and TRBJ2-1, reads DTGVSQNPRHKITKRGQNVTFRCDPISEHNRLYWYRQTLGQGPEFLTYFQNEAQLEKSRLLSDRFSAERPKGSFSTLEIQRTEQGDSAMYLCSSSFQLAGIGEQFFGPGTRLTVL.

CDR3 nucleotide sequence: TGTGCCAGCAGTTTATCGGCGGGAGGGCCCCATGAGCAGTTCTTC. Protein product: CASSLSAGGPHEQFF. The rearrangement links TRBV28 to TRBJ2-1; TRBD2 matches at 9 bases. V was pared by 1 base and J by 8 bases, with 6 bases of the junction left unmatched. This CDR3 is 15 amino acids long. Germline values: CDR1 MDHEN, CDR2 SYDVKM.

This chain uses TRBV10-3 with TRBJ2-1; 8 bases are a match to TRBD2. The ends lost 2 bases at V and 7 bases at J; junction bases unmatched: 16. The CDR3 covers 18 residues. Germline V CDR1 and CDR2: ENHRY, SYGVKD. The CDR3 region is CAISEPEDSAGDGNEQFF. In DNA form, the CDR3 reads TGTGCCATCAGTGAGCCCGAGGATTCAGCGGGAGATGGAAATGAGCAGTTCTTC.

The chain joins TRBV5-1 to TRBJ1-1; 8 bases map to TRBD1. Germline assignment: CDR1 SGHRS and CDR2 YFSETQ. The V gene end was trimmed by 5 bases and the J gene end by 6 bases; junction bases not matched to a gene: 15. This CDR3 contains 16 residues. This chain's CDR3 is CASRRQGSSTGAEAFF. The CDR3 coding sequence is TGCGCCAGCAGGCGACAGGGGTCTTCCACTGGGGCTGAAGCTTTCTTT.

This chain uses TRBV9 with TRBJ1-6; D unclear. The CDR3 runs 14 residues. The ends were cut back, 3 bases at V and 7 bases at J, with 11 bases in the middle. The germline gives CDR1 SGDLS, CDR2 YYNGEE. Here the CDR3 DNA reads TGTGCCAGCAGCGCTAGGACGGGGAATTCACCCCTCCACTTT. Protein product: CASSARTGNSPLHF.

The J gene is TRBJ1-2, the V gene TRBV28; 9 bases fit TRBD1. The CDR3 consists of 12 residues. With V trimmed by 5 bases and J by 12 bases, 7 bases remained unmatched. Germline CDR1 and CDR2: MDHEN and SYDVKM. The chain's CDR3 is CASSQSQGADTF. The CDR3 coding sequence is TGTGCCAGCAGTCAATCACAGGGGGCCGACACCTTC.

This clone showed up just once. The germline gene is not matched at one end of the junction; a read error may be the cause. This chain links TRBV7-9 with TRBJ2-7, with D hard to call. This CDR3 is 12 amino acids long. Germline-derived CDR1 and CDR2 are SEHNR and FQNEAQ (reference sequence). The CDR3 bases are TGTTCCAGCAGCTTATCAGACTACGAGCAGTACTTC. Its protein product is CSSSLSDYEQYF.

The chain recombines TRBV28 with TRBJ1-2; D may be TRBD1 (6 bases). This CDR3 contains 14 residues. With 4 bases removed from V and 7 bases from J, the gap between germline ends came to 16 bases. In germline, CDR1 is MDHEN, CDR2 SYDVKM. CDR3 sequence: CASSSPPGAVGYTF. The DNA of the CDR3 is TGTGCCAGCAGTTCCCCGCCAGGGGCGGTTGGCTACACCTTC.

About this clone itself: One junction end does not reproduce the germline sequence, and a read error may be involved. This chain uses TRBV7-3 with TRBJ2-1; tentatively, D is TRBD2 (5 bases). The CDR3 contains 15 residues. CDR1 SGHTA and CDR2 FQGTGA come from the germline V gene. The CDR3 DNA is TGTGCCAGCAGCATAACCCCGGGGTCCTACAATGAGCAGTTCTTC. Its protein is CASSITPGSYNEQFF.

The J gene is TRBJ1-1, the V gene TRBV7-3, with D possibly matching TRBD1 (6 bases). The ends were cut back, 2 bases at V and 1 base at J, with 8 bases in the middle. Germline CDR1 is SGHTA and CDR2 is FQGTGA. The CDR3 has 14 amino acids. CDR3: CASSLYRANTEAFF. CDR3 in DNA: TGTGCCAGCAGCTTATACAGGGCGAACACTGAAGCTTTCTTT.

The rearrangement joins TRBV30 to TRBJ2-1; D is undetermined. This CDR3 is 12 amino acids long. With 4 bases removed from V and 3 bases from J, the gap between germline ends came to 7 bases. Germline V gene data show CDR1 as GTSNPN and CDR2 as SVGIG (reference sequence). As DNA, the CDR3 is TGTGCCTGGACTGGAGACTACAATGAGCAGTTCTTC. Amino acids: CAWTGDYNEQFF.

This chain joins TRBV6-5 and TRBJ2-1; a weak D match, TRBD1 (6 bases). Trimming cost V 2 bases and J 1 base, with 12 bases left between them. There are 16 residues in the CDR3. CDR1 is MNHEY, CDR2 SVGAGI, per germline. In DNA form, the CDR3 reads TGTGCCAGCAGTTACCAGGGGCAGGGTTCCTACAATGAGCAGTTCTTC. This gives the protein CASSYQGQGSYNEQFF.

The CDR3 DNA sequence: TGTGCCATCAGCGGACAGGGGAGTCCCTACGAGCAGTACTTC. Its translation: CAISGQGSPYEQYF. The J gene is TRBJ2-7, the V gene TRBV10-3; 9 bases align to TRBD1. The germline CDR1 and CDR2 sequences are ENHRY and SYGVKD. J gave up 2 bases and V 6 bases, and 5 bases lay outside the gene matches. The CDR3 consists of 14 residues.

The chain recombines TRBV6-6 with TRBJ2-5; 7 bases match TRBD2. The germline CDR1 and CDR2 sequences are MNHNY and SVGAGI (reference sequence). Losses at the gene ends were 5 bases for V and 0 bases for J; bases not matched to a gene: 9. The CDR3 contains 16 residues. For the CDR3, the DNA is TGTGCCAGCAGTCCGAGTGGGGGGGAGTACCAAGAGACCCAGTACTTC. Translating it yields CASSPSGGEYQETQYF.

In its sample, this clone was seen once. The chain employs TRBV11-2 and TRBJ1-1; 7 bases line up with TRBD1. V dropped 2 bases and J dropped 2; count of bases not matched to a gene: 8. CDR3 length equals 16 residues. From germline, CDR1 is SGHAT and CDR2 FQNNGV. CDR3 sequence: CASSLWRRDSNTEAFF. Here the CDR3 DNA reads TGTGCCAGCAGCTTATGGCGCCGGGACAGTAACACTGAAGCTTTCTTT.